One sample yielded the 13 T cell receptor beta chains listed below, sequenced in a study of CD8 T cells in ankylosing spondylitis. Each CDR3 protein is one row after TCRdb ran MiXCR on the 5' RACE reads. Here the sample spans approximately 350,000 distinct CDR3 sequences, 14% to 15% being singletons. The sequencing input was blood, either unsorted or a sorted T cell fraction (not recorded which). Receptors were obtained from a male donor with ankylosing spondylitis or in good health (not recorded which).

The rearrangement joins TRBV6-4 to TRBJ2-1, with D perhaps TRBD1 or TRBD2 (6 bases each). The V end lost 2 bases, the J end lost 9 bases, and 14 bases lay between the germline ends. Germline V gene data show CDR1 as MRHNA and CDR2 as SNTAGT. This CDR3 comprises 14 residues. The CDR3: CASSDMAGGGEQFF. The CDR3 nucleotides are TGTGCCAGCAGTGACATGGCCGGGGGCGGTGAGCAGTTCTTC.

The gene calls are TRBV10-3 and TRBJ2-1; the D is unclear. With 3 bases removed from V and 11 bases from J, the gap between germline ends came to 8 bases. There are 11 residues in the CDR3. The V gene's germline CDR1 is ENHRY and CDR2 SYGVKD. Written as DNA, the CDR3 is TGTGCCATCAGTGACGCCGGGCAGCAGTTCTTC. As protein: CAISDAGQQFF.

This chain uses TRBV27 with TRBJ1-5, with D unclear. The V and J ends lost 4 bases and 6 bases respectively, with 10 bases between them. Per germline, CDR1 MNHEY and CDR2 SMNVEV (reference sequence). The CDR3 covers 13 residues. The CDR3 is CASSSPGPQPQHF. In DNA form, the CDR3 reads TGTGCCAGCAGTTCCCCCGGCCCTCAGCCCCAGCATTTT.

The CDR3 sequence: CASSPSGTGVPYEQYF. The CDR3 nucleotides read TGTGCCAGCAGCCCTTCCGGGACAGGGGTGCCCTACGAGCAGTACTTC. The chain uses TRBV28 and TRBJ2-7, with TRBD1 matching 10 bases. Trimming removed 6 bases from V and 2 bases from J; junction bases left unmatched: 10. CDR3 length equals 16 residues. Per germline, CDR1 MDHEN and CDR2 SYDVKM.

This clonotype appeared a few times. The chain links TRBV12-3 or TRBV12-4 to TRBJ1-5; D ambiguous. The V end was cut by 6 bases, the J end by 6 bases, with 9 bases between. There are 12 residues in the CDR3. The CDR3 reads CASRVVGQPQHF. The CDR3 DNA reads TGTGCCAGCAGGGTAGTAGGTCAGCCCCAGCATTTT.

This clonotype was seen a handful of times. The J gene is TRBJ2-1, the V gene TRBV4-1; 15 bases align to TRBD2. Looked up from germline, CDR1 is MGHRA and CDR2 is YSYEKL. V lost 1 base and J lost 15; bases outside the gene matches: 10. This CDR3 contains 16 residues. In DNA, the CDR3 is TGCGCCAGCAGCCAAGGCTGGACTAGCGGGGGGGCCGGGGCGTTCTTC. Translation gives CASSQGWTSGGAGAFF.

This clonotype was seen a handful of times. The V gene is TRBV27, the J gene TRBJ2-4; D call uncertain. The CDR3 length is 20 residues. Germline CDR1 is MNHEY and CDR2 is SMNVEV (reference sequence). Trimming pared 2 bases from V and 0 bases from J, leaving 23 bases between. CDR3 sequence reads: CASSLRFWEPTKGAKNIQYF. The CDR3 DNA reads TGTGCCAGCAGTTTACGGTTCTGGGAACCCACGAAGGGAGCCAAAAACATTCAGTACTTC.

A few counts support this clonotype. The chain joins TRBV5-1 to TRBJ2-7; tentatively, D is TRBD1 (6 bases). V lost 0 bases and J 2 bases, leaving 12 bases between the germline ends. The CDR3 loop spans 15 amino acids. CDR1 and CDR2 (germline): SGHRS, YFSETQ. In nucleotides, the CDR3 is TGCGCCAGCAGCTTGGCCGGGACACCGACCTACGAGCAGTACTTC. Residues: CASSLAGTPTYEQYF.

This clonotype showed up just a few times. The chain links TRBV5-6 to TRBJ1-1; 8 positions agree with TRBD1. With V trimmed by 2 bases and J by 2 bases, 8 bases remained unmatched. The CDR3 sequence is 16 residues long. From germline, CDR1 is SGHDT and CDR2 YYEEEE. The CDR3 is CASSFKGTGRNTEAFF. CDR3 nucleotides: TGTGCCAGCAGCTTTAAAGGGACAGGAAGAAACACTGAAGCTTTCTTT. Supplemented by reference TRBV5-6 and TRBJ1-1, the full variable domain reads DAGVTQSPTHLIKTRGQQVTLRCSPKSGHDTVSWYQQALGQGPQFIFQYYEEEERQRGNFPDRFSGHQFPNYSSELNVNALLLGDSALYLCASSFKGTGRNTEAFFGQGTRLTVV.

This clonotype was found a few times. V usage is TRBV10-3 and J usage is TRBJ1-5; D ambiguous. Germline lookup yields CDR1 ENHRY and CDR2 SYGVKD. V lost 3 bases and J 14 bases, leaving 14 bases between the germline ends. This CDR3 region has 12 residues. The CDR3 is CAISDYEGPKHF. The CDR3 nucleotides are TGTGCCATCAGTGACTACGAAGGGCCGAAGCATTTT.

This clonotype was observed many times. The chain's CDR3 is CASSPDRLNTEAFF. Here the CDR3 DNA reads TGTGCCAGCTCACCGGACAGGCTGAACACTGAAGCTTTCTTT. The V gene is TRBV18, the J gene TRBJ1-1; TRBD1 matches 7 bases. The CDR3 loop spans 14 amino acids. Trimming removed 3 bases from V and 0 bases from J; junction bases left unmatched: 1. Germline CDR1 and CDR2: KGHSH and LQKENI.

This clonotype was detected many times. V is TRBV21-1 and J is TRBJ2-7. TRBV21-1 is a pseudogene. This CDR3 has 13 residues. CDR3 loop: CASSADSSYEQYF. The CDR3 coding sequence is TGTGCCAGCAGCGCAGATTCCTCCTACGAGCAGTACTTC.

This clonotype was counted between two and nine times. The genes are TRBV11-2 and TRBJ2-3, with TRBD2 identical over 11 bases. V lost 3 bases, J lost 5 bases, and 7 bases stayed unmatched. Germline CDR1 and CDR2: SGHAT and FQNNGV. The CDR3 is 16 residues long. CDR3 sequence reads: CASSFSGRALRDTQYF. CDR3 DNA: TGTGCCAGCAGCTTTAGCGGGAGGGCCTTAAGAGATACGCAGTATTTT.